The sequence of this TCR beta chain was determined in a study of CD8+CD57+ T cells in acquired aplastic anemia. Study information: Mean read depth for CD4+ cells from healthy donors was 10 million to 13 million.

This clonotype showed up many times. Its antigen remains unknown. The study, taken as a whole, reports: No significant difference in CD8+ Simpson's diversity was found between patients and controls.

The germline V and J ends were trimmed by 6 bases and 3 bases, with 17 bases remaining between them. Germline-derived CDR1 and CDR2 are DFQATT and SNEGSKA (reference sequence). The CDR3 runs 14 residues. CDR3 and TCR beta VDJ profiling relied on genomic DNA as the template. TCRdb called the reads again in MiXCR, with one record for every CDR3 protein. Altogether about 180,000 distinct CDR3 sequences are present, 40% to 55% being singletons, with the ten largest covering 2.5% to 3.5%. The TCR sequence derives from a human donor in good health. Sequences were obtained from sorted CD4+, CD8+, or CD8+CD57+ T cells (not recorded which) from PBMCs. The rearrangement links TRBV20-1 to TRBJ1-1; possible D gene TRBD1, 5 bases. The CDR3 DNA follows: TGCAGTGCGAACCGGGACGCCAGTTACACTGAAGCTTTCTTT. Encoded protein: CSANRDASYTEAFF.